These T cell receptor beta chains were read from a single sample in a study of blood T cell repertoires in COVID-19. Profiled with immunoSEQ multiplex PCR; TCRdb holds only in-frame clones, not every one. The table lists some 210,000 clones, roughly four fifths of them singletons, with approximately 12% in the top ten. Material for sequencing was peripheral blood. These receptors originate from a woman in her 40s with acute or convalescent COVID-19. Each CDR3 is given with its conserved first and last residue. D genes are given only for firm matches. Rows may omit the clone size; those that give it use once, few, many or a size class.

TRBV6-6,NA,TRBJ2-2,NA,TGTGCCAGCAGGCCCCAGGGCTTCGCGAACACCGGGGAGCTGTTTTTT,CASRPQGFANTGELFF
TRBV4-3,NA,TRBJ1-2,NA,TGCGCCAGCAGCCAAGAAGGGAGGGTCGGCTACACCTTC,CASSQEGRVGYTF
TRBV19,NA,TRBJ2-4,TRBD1,TGTGCCAGTAGGGACAGGGGCGGACTTAAAAACATTCAGTACTTC,CASRDRGGLKNIQYF
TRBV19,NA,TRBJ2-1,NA,TGTGCCAGTAGTATAGGCGCTAGGGGGAATGAGCAGTTCTTC,CASSIGARGNEQFF
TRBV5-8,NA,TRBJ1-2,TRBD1,TGTGCCAGCAGTTTTCGACAGGGGTATGGCTACACCTTC,CASSFRQGYGYTF
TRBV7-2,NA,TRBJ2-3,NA,TGTGCCAGCAGCTTAGATGGGGGGGGCACGCAGTATTTT,CASSLDGGGTQYF
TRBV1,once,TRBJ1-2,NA,TGCACCAGCAGCCAAGTGCCTCGCCGGGACAGAACTAACTATGGCTACACCTTC,CTSSQVPRRDRTNYGYTF
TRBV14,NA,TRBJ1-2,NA,TGTGCCAGCAGCCCGGGTTCCCTTGGCTACACCTTC,CASSPGSLGYTF
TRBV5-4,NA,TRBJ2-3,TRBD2,TGTGCCAGCAGCTTGACGGGTGGCGGGAGGGATACAGATACGCAGTATTTT,CASSLTGGGRDTDTQYF
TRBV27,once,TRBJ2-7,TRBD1,TGTGCCAGCAGTCTAACAGGGGGCGCGTTCTACGAGCAGTACTTC,CASSLTGGAFYEQYF
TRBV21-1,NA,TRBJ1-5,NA,TGTGCCAGCAACCCGACAGGGATGTCCAATCAGCCCCAGCATTTT,CASNPTGMSNQPQHF
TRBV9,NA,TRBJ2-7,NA,TGTGCCAGCAGCGTCTCCAGGGTTAGCTACGAGCAGTACTTC,CASSVSRVSYEQYF
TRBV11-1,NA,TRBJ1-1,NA,TGTGCCAGCAGCTTAGCGATGGGGGGTAGCACTGAAGCTTTCTTT,CASSLAMGGSTEAFF
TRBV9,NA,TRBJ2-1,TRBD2,TGTGCCAGCGCCGGTATAGGTAGCGGGGGGGCCGCCACTGAGCAGTTCTTC,CASAGIGSGGAATEQFF
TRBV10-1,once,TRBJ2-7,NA,TGCGCCAGCAGTGATGCGCCGGGCTACGAGCAGTACTTC,CASSDAPGYEQYF
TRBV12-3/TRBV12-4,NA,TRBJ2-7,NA,TGTGCCAGCAGTTTTGGCGGGGGACATCCGTACTTC,CASSFGGGHPYF
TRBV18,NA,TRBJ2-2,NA,TGTGCCAGCTCACCCAGGGGACACCCTACCGAGCTGAACACCGGGGAGCTGTTTTTT,CASSPRGHPTELNTGELFF
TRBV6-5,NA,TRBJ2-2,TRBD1,TGTGCCAGCAGTTGGACAGGGTTGAACACCGGGGAGCTGTTTTTT,CASSWTGLNTGELFF
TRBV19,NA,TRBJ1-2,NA,TGTGCCAGTAGTATTTTCGTGACAGAGTCTCATGGCTACACCTTC,CASSIFVTESHGYTF
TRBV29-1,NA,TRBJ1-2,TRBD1,TGCAGCGTTGAAGGATCGGGACAGGGAATCGTTGGCTACACCTTC,CSVEGSGQGIVGYTF
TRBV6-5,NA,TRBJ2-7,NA,TGTGCCAGCTTCATGACTAGGGGGCCCTACGAGCAGTACTTC,CASFMTRGPYEQYF
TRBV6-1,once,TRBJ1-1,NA,TGTGCCAGCAGTGAATATTCAGGGATTGGGAACACTGAAGCTTTCTTT,CASSEYSGIGNTEAFF